Below, 9 T cell receptor beta chains from the same sample are listed, as sequenced in a study of shared clonotypes between healthy human individuals. Method: immunoSEQ multiplex PCR; TCRdb's copy keeps in-frame clones and lacks some. The repertoire has around 2.3 million clones, approximately 95% of them found once; the top ten carry around 0.13%. The sequenced sample consisted of naive CD4+ T cells sorted from blood. As for subset: CD45RA+ positively selected. These receptors all come from a man between 18 and 35 years old in good health.

The chain uses TRBV5-1 and TRBJ2-5, with 8 bases aligning to TRBD1. The CDR3 is 14 residues long. Germline trimming cut 5 bases from V and 5 bases from J; bases unmatched to any gene: 8. Germline loops: CDR1 SGHRS, CDR2 YFSETQ. Here the CDR3 reads CASRAQTGAETQYF. Written as DNA, the CDR3 is TGCGCCAGCAGAGCGCAGACAGGGGCGGAGACCCAGTACTTC.

Points on this clone: Germline is not matched at one junction end, which may reflect a read error. This chain joins TRBV5-1 and TRBJ2-7; D is uncertain. Looked up from germline, CDR1 is SGHRS and CDR2 is YFSETQ. The CDR3 contains 9 residues. The DNA for the CDR3 is TGCGCCAGCAGCTTGGTCCCCCTATTC. As protein: CASSLVPLF.

This clone has a single count. This chain uses TRBV9 with TRBJ1-5, with a weak D call TRBD1 (6 bases). This CDR3 spans 14 amino acids. The V gene lost 0 bases and the J gene lost 8 bases, with 12 bases spanning the gap. Germline-derived CDR1 and CDR2 are SGDLS and YYNGEE. Here the CDR3 DNA reads TGTGCCAGCAGCGTAGCGGGGGGGCTGGAGCCCCAGCATTTT. Its translation: CASSVAGGLEPQHF. Full variable domain (outside the CDR3, taken from reference TRBV9 and TRBJ1-5): DSGVTQTPKHLITATGQRVTLRCSPRSGDLSVYWYQQSLDQGLQFLIQYYNGEERAKGNILERFSAQQFPDLHSELNLSSLELGDSALYFCASSVAGGLEPQHFGDGTRLSIL.

The chain has TRBV7-2 and TRBJ2-7; tentatively, D is TRBD2 (6 bases). CDR1 SGHTA and CDR2 FQGNSA come from the germline V gene. The CDR3 runs to 13 residues. Trimming removed 3 bases at V and 6 bases at J, with 12 bases between. In DNA, the CDR3 is TGTGCCAGCAGCTTCCTTCAGGGAGGCGAGCAGTACTTC. Translated, it gives CASSFLQGGEQYF. The full variable domain, with the rest looked up from reference TRBV7-2 and TRBJ2-7, is GAGVSQSPSNKVTEKGKDVELRCDPISGHTALYWYRQSLGQGLEFLIYFQGNSAPDKSGLPSDRFSAERTGGSVSTLTIQRTQQEDSAVYLCASSFLQGGEQYFGPGTRLTVT.

This chain uses TRBV6-6 with TRBJ2-5; no clear D gene. V gave up 6 bases and J gave up 2 bases, with 10 bases separating them. CDR3 length equals 13 residues. In germline, CDR1 is MNHNY, CDR2 SVGAGI (reference sequence). The CDR3 nucleotides read TGTGCCAGCAGCCGACTCGTACAAGAGACCCAGTACTTC. Its protein is CASSRLVQETQYF.

This clone was detected once. The rearrangement links TRBV6-1 to TRBJ2-3; no clear D gene. CDR3 length: 14 amino acids. V was shortened by 6 bases and J by 4 bases, with 14 bases between the two germline ends. Germline V gene sequence: CDR1 MNHNS, CDR2 SASEGT. CDR3: CASSQMYLSDTQYF. The CDR3 DNA follows: TGTGCCAGCAGCCAAATGTACCTATCAGATACGCAGTATTTT.

The V gene is TRBV27, the J gene TRBJ2-2, with 10 bases aligning to TRBD2. From germline, CDR1 is MNHEY and CDR2 SMNVEV (reference sequence). V was pared by 8 bases and J by 1 base, with 10 bases of the junction left unmatched. The CDR3 has 17 amino acids. The CDR3 here is CASSPHGLAENTGELFF. DNA of the CDR3: TGTGCCAGCTCCCCCCATGGACTAGCGGAGAACACCGGGGAGCTGTTTTTT.

The gene calls are TRBV11-2 and TRBJ2-7; tentatively, D is TRBD2 (5 bases). The CDR3 consists of 13 residues. The V gene lost 4 bases and the J gene lost 3 bases, with 10 bases spanning the gap. Germline values: CDR1 SGHAT, CDR2 FQNNGV. Written as DNA, the CDR3 is TGTGCCAGCAGCTCACGGGGAGACTACGAGCAGTACTTC. Its translation is CASSSRGDYEQYF.

This rearrangement joins TRBV10-1 to TRBJ2-2; 9 positions match TRBD1. Germline V lookup: CDR1 WNHNN, CDR2 SYGVQD (reference sequence). V lost 7 bases, J lost 5 bases, and 5 bases stayed unmatched. The CDR3 extends over 14 amino acids. CDR3 nucleotide sequence: TGCGCCAGCAATTACAGGGGGCGAACCGGGGAGCTGTTTTTT. Translation: CASNYRGRTGELFF.